The clone carrying this T cell receptor (beta chain) was observed a single time. Additional DNA sequences in this sample encode the identical CDR3. This sample was taken from a study of cytotoxic CD8 clonotypes in ibrutinib-treated CLL. Trimming left V 0 bases short and J 4 bases short, with 9 bases between. CDR1 is GTSNPN and CDR2 is SVGIG in the germline V gene (reference sequence). The CDR3 covers 13 residues. The data were produced by immunoSEQ multiplex PCR, yet TCRdb's version contains in-frame clones alone and is incomplete. The sample carries 150,000 to 200,000 clones, roughly 84% recorded once.

Sequenced here: PBMCs, sampled at disease progression, from a patient treated with ibrutinib. This TCR was recovered from a human donor with chronic lymphocytic leukemia. V and J are TRBV30 and TRBJ1-1, with D possibly matching TRBD1 (5 bases). The CDR3 sequence: CAWSVRGGTEAFF. The CDR3 DNA reads TGTGCCTGGAGTGTACGGGGGGGCACTGAAGCTTTCTTT.